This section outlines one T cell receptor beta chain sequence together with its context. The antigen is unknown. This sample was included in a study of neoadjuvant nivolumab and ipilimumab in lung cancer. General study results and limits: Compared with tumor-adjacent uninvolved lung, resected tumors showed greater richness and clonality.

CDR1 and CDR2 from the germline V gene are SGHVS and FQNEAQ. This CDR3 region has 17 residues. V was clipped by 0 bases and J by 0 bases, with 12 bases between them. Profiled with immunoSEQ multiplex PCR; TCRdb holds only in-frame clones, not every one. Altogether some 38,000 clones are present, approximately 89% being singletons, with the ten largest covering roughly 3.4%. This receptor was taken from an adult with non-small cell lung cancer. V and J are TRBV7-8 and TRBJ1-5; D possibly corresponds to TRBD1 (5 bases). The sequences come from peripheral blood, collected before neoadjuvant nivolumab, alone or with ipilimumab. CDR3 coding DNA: TGTGCCAGCAGCTTAGCACCGGGACCCAATAGCAATCAGCCCCAGCATTTT. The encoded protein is CASSLAPGPNSNQPQHF.